This TCR beta chain was recovered during a study of glioma-infiltrating T cells after dendritic cell vaccination. Looking at the study overall: Patients received autologous tumor lysate-pulsed dendritic cell vaccination between the early 2000s and the early 2010s. General study points: Higher TCR clonality did not directly relate to longer survival.

This CDR3 has 21 residues. Trimming removed 4 bases from V and 3 bases from J; junction bases left unmatched: 21. Germline CDR1 reads SGHDN; CDR2 reads FVKESK. Regarding time point: after dendritic cell vaccination, including at tumor progression/relapse. Amplification used 60 V beta primers and 13 J beta primers. Repertoires were generated with immunoSEQ multiplex PCR, while TCRdb's copy carries only in-frame clones and drops some. The table shows 50,000 to 65,000 clones, with about 85% occurring only once. To note about this clone: Its specificity is not known.

The chain couples TRBV14 to TRBJ2-7, with 13 bases aligning to TRBD2. This receptor was taken from a human donor with glioblastoma. The starting material was blood, obtained after dendritic cell vaccination. CDR3 nucleotide sequence: TGTGCCAGCAGCCCCCTCGCGGGGCAGAAACAACTAGCGGGGGGGAGCTACGAGCAGTACTTC. Residues: CASSPLAGQKQLAGGSYEQYF.